The next 24 T cell receptor beta chains were all read from a single sample in a study of read filtering for tumor transcriptome and immune sequencing (dated by TCRdb to between 2020 and 2021). Sequencing was carried out with an Illumina HiSeq 4000. TCR libraries were constructed from approximately 390 ng RNA using the Immunoverse kit, and molecular barcoded adaptors covering alpha/delta and beta/gamma chains were employed. The raw public reads went through TCRdb reprocessing: fastp at Q25, MiXCR clone calling, in-frame beta chains kept. Each CDR3 protein appears once, grouped with its most common genes and DNA. The sample has 40,000 or so distinct CDR3 sequences on record, around 15% of them singletons. 15% to 20% of the sample is held by the ten biggest clonotypes. Material: a population of CD138-negative cells sorted from bone marrow. Reading the label with the study, this specimen's cell subset or site is: bone marrow mononuclear cells depleted of CD138+ plasma/myeloma cells by negative magnetic selection. The receptors originated from a donor aged 40 or older with multiple myeloma.

Points on this clonotype: The germline gene is not matched at one end of the junction; a read error may be the cause. V usage is TRBV5-5 and J usage is TRBJ2-2, with D possibly TRBD2 on 5 matching bases. This CDR3 is 13 amino acids long. Per the germline V gene, CDR1 is SGHKS and CDR2 is YYEKEE (reference sequence). DNA of the CDR3: TGTGCCAGCAGCGTTATTGACACCGGGGAGCAGTTATTT. As protein: CASSVIDTGEQLF.

This clonotype turned up a few times. A much bigger clone sits one base away, suggesting this may be a read error. V and J are TRBV7-8 and TRBJ2-2, with TRBD1 as a possible D gene (5 bases). V lost 5 bases and J 0 bases, leaving 7 bases between the germline ends. There are 14 residues in the CDR3. CDR1 and CDR2 from the germline V gene are SGHVS and FQNEAQ. DNA for the CDR3: TGTGCCAGCAGCGAGACAGCGAACACCGGGGAGCTGTTTTTT. Translating gives CASSETANTGELFF.

In this sample, this clonotype turned up a few times. The chain uses TRBV29-1 and TRBJ2-1; the D gene is possibly TRBD2 (7 bases). V was shortened by 1 base and J by 5 bases, with 18 bases between the two germline ends. CDR1 and CDR2 (germline): SQVTM, ANQGSEA. The CDR3 loop spans 16 amino acids. The CDR3 DNA reads TGCAGCGTTGAAGGAAAGGGCGGGGGCCCCAACAATGAGCAGTTCTTC. Translation gives CSVEGKGGGPNNEQFF.

The table lists this clonotype with many counts. The chain employs TRBV30 and TRBJ1-4; no firm D call. The V end was cut by 0 bases, the J end by 0 bases, with 8 bases between. Germline CDR1 GTSNPN, CDR2 SVGIG (reference sequence). The CDR3 is 15 residues long. CDR3 sequence: CAWSVGLATNEKLFF. The CDR3 DNA reads TGTGCCTGGAGTGTAGGGCTCGCAACTAATGAAAAACTGTTTTTT.

This clonotype was detected many times. The J gene is TRBJ2-1, the V gene TRBV20-1; TRBD1 or TRBD2 may be the D gene (5 bases each). Germline CDR1 reads DFQATT; CDR2 reads SNEGSKA (reference sequence). The length of the CDR3 is 17 residues. The V and J ends lost 3 bases and 9 bases respectively, with 27 bases between them. The chain's CDR3 is CSASGGGNGASLTEQFF. As DNA, the CDR3 is TGCAGTGCTAGCGGTGGGGGAAATGGGGCTAGCCTTACTGAGCAGTTCTTC.

The chain is built from TRBV5-1 and TRBJ1-5, with a weak D call TRBD1 (6 bases). The V end lost 2 bases, the J end lost 2 bases, and 20 bases lay between the germline ends. There are 18 residues in the CDR3. CDR1 SGHRS and CDR2 YFSETQ come from the germline V gene. CDR3 sequence (DNA): TGCGCCAGCAGCTTAGGGCCAGGGGTCGGGAGTGGCAATCAGCCCCAGCATTTT. It translates to CASSLGPGVGSGNQPQHF.

This clonotype was seen a single time. A far larger clone is a single base away, which makes a read error likely. The gene calls are TRBV7-3 and TRBJ2-1; no reliable D call. CDR1 and CDR2 from the germline V gene are SGHTA and FQGTGA. The CDR3 spans 11 residues. The CDR3 bases are TGTACCAGCAGCCCAAACAATGAGCAGTTCTTC. It yields the protein CTSSPNNEQFF.

This clonotype was observed many times. The chain employs TRBV19 and TRBJ2-2; D possibly corresponds to TRBD1 (5 bases). The CDR3 contains 12 residues. V lost 5 bases and J 6 bases, leaving 7 bases between the germline ends. Germline values: CDR1 LNHDA, CDR2 SQIVND (reference sequence). CDR3 nucleotides: TGTGCCAGTAGTTTCAGGGCCGGGGAGCTGTTTTTT. It yields the protein CASSFRAGELFF.

Ten or more counts support this clonotype. The V call is TRBV7-2, the J call TRBJ2-7, with 9 bases matching TRBD1. J was trimmed by 4 bases and V by 2 bases; bases with no gene match: 6. The CDR3 length is 15 residues. The germline gives CDR1 SGHTA, CDR2 FQGNSA. CDR3 amino acids: CASSLSPGQGYEQYF. Written as DNA, the CDR3 is TGTGCCAGCAGCTTATCCCCGGGACAGGGTTACGAGCAGTACTTC.

This clonotype was counted a few times. One base away lies a much larger clone, so this may be a sequencing read error. This chain joins TRBV9 and TRBJ1-1; TRBD1 agrees at 7 bases. The CDR3 sequence is 15 residues long. In germline, CDR1 is SGDLS, CDR2 YYNGEE. The chain's CDR3 is CASGVRTGGNTEAFF. CDR3 sequence (DNA): TGTGCCAGCGGCGTTAGGACAGGTGGTAACACTGAAGCTTTCTTT. The full variable domain, with the rest looked up from reference TRBV9 and TRBJ1-1, is DSGVTQTPKHLITATGQRVTLRCSPRSGDLSVYWYQQSLDQGLQFLIQYYNGEERAKGNILERFSAQQFPDLHSELNLSSLELGDSALYFCASGVRTGGNTEAFFGQGTRLTVV.

This clonotype appeared many times. The rearrangement joins TRBV11-2 to TRBJ2-5; D is undetermined. Germline loops: CDR1 SGHAT, CDR2 FQNNGV. The V gene lost 4 bases and the J gene lost 1 base, with 7 bases spanning the gap. The CDR3 has 13 amino acids. The CDR3 protein is CASSWSPQETQYF. In DNA, the CDR3 is TGTGCCAGCAGCTGGTCCCCCCAAGAGACCCAGTACTTC.

The table lists this clonotype with many counts. This chain connects TRBV7-9 to TRBJ2-5, with D tentatively TRBD1 or TRBD2 (5 bases each). V was pared by 11 bases and J by 0 bases, with 10 bases between. The CDR3 extends over 12 amino acids. Germline values: CDR1 SEHNR, CDR2 FQNEAQ (reference sequence). Here the CDR3 DNA reads TGTGCCTGTGTGGGGGACCAAGAGACCCAGTACTTC. It codes for CACVGDQETQYF.

This clonotype showed up many times. The chain uses TRBV20-1 and TRBJ2-5; TRBD2 matches at 13 bases. Germline CDR1 and CDR2: DFQATT and SNEGSKA (reference sequence). CDR3 length equals 16 residues. Trimming at V came to 6 bases and at J to 5 bases, leaving 12 bases not matched to a gene. DNA for the CDR3: TGCAGTGCCAAACCGGGACTAGCGGGGCGGAGGGAGACCCAGTACTTC. This encodes CSAKPGLAGRRETQYF.

This clonotype was seen repeatedly, ten times or more. The chain recombines TRBV29-1 with TRBJ2-5; no clear D. Trimming pared 2 bases from V and 9 bases from J, leaving 13 bases between. CDR3 length equals 12 residues. Germline CDR1 SQVTM, CDR2 ANQGSEA. CDR3 coding DNA: TGCAGCGTTGAAACCTCCAAAGGTTCCCAGTACTTC. It specifies CSVETSKGSQYF.

This clonotype was observed many times. The chain recombines TRBV5-1 with TRBJ2-1; TRBD2 aligns across 10 bases. The CDR3 sequence is 15 residues long. V gave up 2 bases and J gave up 4 bases; unmatched junction bases: 3. The germline V gene has CDR1 SGHRS and CDR2 YFSETQ. CDR3 region: CASSFELAGYNEQFF. CDR3 DNA: TGCGCCAGCAGCTTCGAACTAGCGGGATACAATGAGCAGTTCTTC.

This clonotype was picked up many times. The chain couples TRBV11-3 to TRBJ2-2; 7 nucleotides match TRBD2. The V gene end was trimmed by 6 bases and the J gene end by 0 bases; junction bases not matched to a gene: 4. CDR3 size: 15 residues. Germline CDR1 is SGHNT and CDR2 is YENEEA. CDR3 DNA sequence: TGTGCCAGCAGGGACCGGGGGGCGAACACCGGGGAGCTGTTTTTT. It is translated as CASRDRGANTGELFF. Variable domain in full (rest from reference TRBV11-3 and TRBJ2-2): EAGVVQSPRYKIIEKKQPVAFWCNPISGHNTLYWYLQNLGQGPELLIRYENEEAVDDSQLPKDRFSAERLKGVDSTLKIQPAELGDSAVYLCASRDRGANTGELFFGEGSRLTVL.

The sample holds many counts of this clonotype. The chain is built from TRBV19 and TRBJ1-4; possible D gene TRBD1, 5 bases. V was trimmed by 9 bases and J by 5 bases, leaving 13 bases between them. From germline, CDR1 is LNHDA and CDR2 SQIVND (reference sequence). This CDR3 contains 13 residues. CDR3 nucleotides: TGTGCCAGCCGCCCGAGGGGAAATGAAAAACTGTTTTTT. Translated, it gives CASRPRGNEKLFF.

The V gene is TRBV6-5, the J gene TRBJ1-1, with TRBD1 matching over 10 bases. The CDR3 consists of 17 residues. The V gene end was trimmed by 6 bases and the J gene end by 1 base; junction bases not matched to a gene: 11. Germline assignment: CDR1 MNHEY and CDR2 SVGAGI. The DNA for the CDR3 is TGTGCCAGCAGCCCAAGACAGGGGGCCAAGGGGAACACTGAAGCTTTCTTT. It yields the protein CASSPRQGAKGNTEAFF.

Of note for this clonotype: The junction differs from germline at one of its ends, possibly a read error. The V gene is TRBV5-6, the J gene TRBJ1-1, with unresolved D. This CDR3 spans 12 amino acids. CDR1 and CDR2 from the germline V gene are SGHDT and YYEEEE. CDR3 loop: CAISLLQLEDLF. The DNA of the CDR3 is TGTGCCATCAGCTTGCTACAGCTTGAAGATTTGTTT.

Ten or more counts support this clonotype. As DNA, the CDR3 is TGCAGCGCAGTTACCGGGACAGGGATAGGACCGAACACCGGGGAGCTGTTTTTT. Translated: CSAVTGTGIGPNTGELFF. The rearrangement joins TRBV29-1 to TRBJ2-2, with 9 bases identical to TRBD1. With 7 bases clipped from V and 0 bases from J, the junction kept 15 bases outside the gene matches. CDR3 length: 18 residues. Germline V gene lookup returns CDR1 SQVTM and CDR2 ANQGSEA.

V gene TRBV3-1 combines with J gene TRBJ1-5, with D perhaps matching TRBD1 (5 bases). Germline V lookup: CDR1 LGHDT, CDR2 YNNKEL (reference sequence). The CDR3 extends over 16 amino acids. V lost 1 base, J lost 5 bases, and 15 bases lay in between. The CDR3 region has the DNA TGTGCCAGCAGCCAAGGCGCTGCGACAGCCGATCAGCCCCAGCATTTT. Protein product: CASSQGAATADQPQHF.

This clonotype was seen at least ten times. The chain employs TRBV5-1 and TRBJ2-1; the D is unclear. This CDR3 is built from 15 residues. V lost 0 bases to trimming and J lost 4 bases, with 11 bases between them. The germline CDR1 and CDR2 sequences are SGHRS and YFSETQ. The CDR3 here is CASSLGTQVYNEQFF. CDR3 DNA sequence: TGCGCCAGCAGCTTGGGGACCCAAGTTTACAATGAGCAGTTCTTC.

The rearrangement joins TRBV5-5 to TRBJ1-2, with D uncertain. CDR1 is SGHKS and CDR2 is YYEKEE in the germline V gene (reference sequence). The CDR3 totals 13 residues. Trimming pared 4 bases from V and 2 bases from J, leaving 9 bases between. DNA for the CDR3: TGTGCCAGCAGCCCAAGGCTCAACTATGGCTACACCTTC. This sequence encodes CASSPRLNYGYTF. Looking up the rest from reference TRBV5-5 and TRBJ1-2 gives the full variable domain: DAGVTQSPTHLIKTRGQQVTLRCSPISGHKSVSWYQQVLGQGPQFIFQYYEKEERGRGNFPDRFSARQFPNYSSELNVNALLLGDSALYLCASSPRLNYGYTFGSGTRLTVV.

This clonotype appeared many times. The chain is built from TRBV5-1 and TRBJ2-5; D gene ambiguous. Germline V lookup: CDR1 SGHRS, CDR2 YFSETQ. The V gene lost 4 bases and the J gene lost 1 base, with 8 bases spanning the gap. CDR3 length: 13 amino acids. The CDR3 protein is CASSVLLQETQYF. In DNA form, the CDR3 reads TGCGCCAGCAGCGTACTACTCCAAGAGACCCAGTACTTC.